The next 15 T cell receptor beta chains were all read from a single sample in a study of regulatory T cells in long-lasting Graves disease. Time point: newly diagnosed GD, antithyroid drugs for less than 3 months. With RNA extracted from PBMCs as input, the TCR library was made. Researchers made TCR beta libraries by using iRepertoire HTBI primers and running Arm-PCR on CDR3 regions. TCRdb fed the multiplex PCR reads into MiXCR, producing one record per CDR3 protein. Of 550,000 or so distinct CDR3 sequences in the sample, 12% were seen once. The sample was also linked to a second study, of T cells in Graves' hyperthyroidism and ophthalmopathy.

The input for sequencing was peripheral blood mononuclear cells (PBMCs), taken at new diagnosis, from a patient treated with antithyroid drugs. The origin of the receptors is a woman in her 30s with Graves disease.

This clonotype has just a few counts. The gene calls are TRBV25-1 and TRBJ2-7; D may be TRBD1 (5 bases). Trimming removed 4 bases from V and 1 base from J, with 11 bases in between. The germline CDR1 and CDR2 sequences are MGHDK and SYGVNS. This CDR3 region has 14 residues. The CDR3 loop is CASSAMGLSYEQYF. The DNA for the CDR3 is TGTGCCAGCAGTGCCATGGGGCTGTCCTACGAGCAGTACTTC.

This clonotype appeared many times. The chain uses TRBV29-1 and TRBJ1-2; D remains ambiguous. Germline V gives CDR1 SQVTM, CDR2 ANQGSEA. The length of the CDR3 is 11 residues. V lost 5 bases to trimming and J lost 2 bases, with 6 bases between them. The chain's CDR3 is CSVQKNYGYTF. The CDR3, as DNA: TGCAGCGTTCAGAAGAACTATGGCTACACCTTC.

There are many counts of this clonotype. The genes are TRBV28 and TRBJ2-3; D tentatively fits TRBD1 or TRBD2 (6 bases each). Deletions cut 10 bases from V and 2 bases from J, with 19 bases between. The CDR3 length is 15 residues. Per the germline V gene, CDR1 is MDHEN and CDR2 is SYDVKM. CDR3 bases: TGTGCCACCACTTGGGGGGCGACTCTCACAGATACGCAGTATTTT. Translating it yields CATTWGATLTDTQYF. The full variable domain, rest sourced from reference TRBV28 and TRBJ2-3, is DVKVTQSSRYLVKRTGEKVFLECVQDMDHENMFWYRQDPGLGLRLIYFSYDVKMKEKGDIPEGYSVSREKKERFSLILESASTNQTSMYLCATTWGATLTDTQYFGPGTRLTVL.

This clonotype was recorded many times. The V call is TRBV2, the J call TRBJ1-6; TRBD1 matches 8 bases. Trimming at V came to 6 bases and at J to 4 bases, leaving 5 bases not matched to a gene. The length of the CDR3 is 15 residues. Germline V CDR1 and CDR2: SNHLY, FYNNEI. The CDR3 DNA sequence: TGTGCCAGCAGCGAGAGGACAGGGTATAATTCACCCCTCCACTTT. Its translation: CASSERTGYNSPLHF. Using reference TRBV2 and TRBJ1-6 for the parts outside the CDR3, the full variable domain is EPEVTQTPSHQVTQMGQEVILRCVPISNHLYFYWYRQILGQKVEFLVSFYNNEISEKSEIFDDQFSVERPDGSNFTLKIRSTKLEDSAMYFCASSERTGYNSPLHFGNGTRLTVT.

This clonotype was detected many times. The chain links TRBV2 to TRBJ1-5; D gene uncertain. V lost 2 bases to trimming and J lost 10 bases, with 12 bases between them. This CDR3 has 13 amino acids. Per the germline V gene, CDR1 is SNHLY and CDR2 is FYNNEI. CDR3 in DNA: TGTGCCAGCAGTGAATATTTCTCTGGACCCCAGCATTTT. This translates into CASSEYFSGPQHF.

This chain links TRBV7-9 with TRBJ2-7, with 8 bases aligning to TRBD2. Per the germline V gene, CDR1 is SEHNR and CDR2 is FQNEAQ (reference sequence). V shed 1 base, J shed 4 bases, and the junction held 18 bases outside the gene matches. The CDR3 runs to 19 residues. The CDR3 nucleotides are TGTGCCAGCAGCTTAGGGGTCCTTAGCGGGACCGCGGAGGGGTACGAGCAGTACTTC. Amino acids: CASSLGVLSGTAEGYEQYF. Supplemented by reference TRBV7-9 and TRBJ2-7, the full variable domain reads DTGVSQNPRHKITKRGQNVTFRCDPISEHNRLYWYRQTLGQGPEFLTYFQNEAQLEKSRLLSDRFSAERPKGSFSTLEIQRTEQGDSAMYLCASSLGVLSGTAEGYEQYFGPGTRLTVT.

The table lists this clonotype with many counts. V gene TRBV7-2 combines with J gene TRBJ1-1; D uncertain. The CDR3 covers 12 residues. Germline V gene sequence: CDR1 SGHTA, CDR2 FQGNSA. Trimming removed 3 bases from V and 7 bases from J, with 9 bases in between. The CDR3 coding sequence is TGTGCCAGCAGCTTCTCAGGCAGTGAAGCTTTCTTT. It encodes CASSFSGSEAFF.

The V gene is TRBV15, the J gene TRBJ2-7; 10 nucleotides align to TRBD1. Germline CDR1 is LNHNV and CDR2 is YYDKDF (reference sequence). This CDR3 has 16 residues. With 0 bases clipped from V and 4 bases from J, the junction kept 6 bases outside the gene matches. The CDR3 spells CATSRDLGTGVYEQYF. In DNA, the CDR3 is TGTGCCACCAGCAGAGATCTGGGGACAGGGGTATACGAGCAGTACTTC.

This clonotype has a count of ten or more. The rearrangement uses TRBV9 and TRBJ1-2, with D perhaps matching TRBD1 (5 bases). There are 14 residues in the CDR3. Per germline, CDR1 SGDLS and CDR2 YYNGEE. Trimming left V 1 base short and J 8 bases short, with 15 bases between. The CDR3 region has the DNA TGTGCCAGCAGCGTAAGTGGCGCGCGGGACGGCTACACCTTC. This codes for CASSVSGARDGYTF.

The chain employs TRBV7-2 and TRBJ2-1; TRBD2 agrees at 7 bases. V gave up 0 bases and J gave up 15 bases; unmatched junction bases: 8. CDR1 is SGHTA and CDR2 is FQGNSA in the germline V gene. CDR3 length: 13 residues. The chain's CDR3 is CASSLASREMRFF. The CDR3 nucleotides are TGTGCCAGCAGCTTAGCGTCGCGGGAGATGCGGTTCTTC. The variable domain in full, with the rest retrieved from reference TRBV7-2 and TRBJ2-1, is GAGVSQSPSNKVTEKGKDVELRCDPISGHTALYWYRQSLGQGLEFLIYFQGNSAPDKSGLPSDRFSAERTGGSVSTLTIQRTQQEDSAVYLCASSLASREMRFFGPGTRLTVL.

This clonotype was observed at least ten times. The chain links TRBV18 to TRBJ2-5; D gene uncertain. Germline V lookup: CDR1 KGHSH, CDR2 LQKENI. Trimming left V 3 bases short and J 4 bases short, with 15 bases between. This CDR3 has 15 amino acids. CDR3 in DNA: TGTGCCAGCTCACCCCCCGGACCGCTATCAGAGACCCAGTACTTC. This gives the protein CASSPPGPLSETQYF.

With regard to this clonotype: This could be a read error, since a much larger clone is one nucleotide away. The rearrangement links TRBV30 to TRBJ1-1; TRBD1 matches at 7 bases. CDR1 GTSNPN and CDR2 SVGIG come from the germline V gene (reference sequence). V lost 2 bases, J lost 13 bases, and 7 bases stayed unmatched. The CDR3 loop spans 11 amino acids. The CDR3 nucleotides are TGTGCCTGGAGTTTTGGGACAGACGGTTTCTTT. Translated: CAWSFGTDGFF.

The chain uses TRBV2 and TRBJ2-5; 7 bases are a match to TRBD2. The CDR3 runs to 14 residues. J lost 5 bases, V lost 7 bases, and 10 bases had no gene match. Germline V CDR1 and CDR2: SNHLY, FYNNEI. The CDR3 loop is CASKEREGRETQYF. The CDR3 DNA reads as TGTGCCAGCAAGGAAAGGGAGGGCCGGGAGACCCAGTACTTC. The full variable domain, completed using reference TRBV2 and TRBJ2-5, is EPEVTQTPSHQVTQMGQEVILRCVPISNHLYFYWYRQILGQKVEFLVSFYNNEISEKSEIFDDQFSVERPDGSNFTLKIRSTKLEDSAMYFCASKEREGRETQYFGPGTRLLVL.

This clonotype was counted ten times or more. V and J are TRBV28 and TRBJ1-2, with TRBD1 identical over 10 bases. The CDR3 has 15 amino acids. The ends lost 5 bases at V and 2 bases at J; junction bases unmatched: 5. Per germline, CDR1 MDHEN and CDR2 SYDVKM. CDR3 protein: CASSPGDRGNYGYTF. CDR3 sequence (DNA): TGTGCCAGCAGTCCAGGGGACAGGGGAAACTATGGCTACACCTTC.

This clonotype was seen many times. The chain carries TRBV7-2 and TRBJ2-2; possibly TRBD1 or TRBD2 for D (6 bases each). The germline V gene encodes CDR1 SGHTA and CDR2 FQGNSA. V shed 4 bases and J shed 4 bases, with 19 bases lying between them. The CDR3 runs to 17 residues. DNA of the CDR3: TGTGCCAGCAGCTCCCAACCCCGAGGGGGGAGCACCGGGGAGCTGTTTTTT. Protein: CASSSQPRGGSTGELFF. The full variable domain, completed using reference TRBV7-2 and TRBJ2-2, is GAGVSQSPSNKVTEKGKDVELRCDPISGHTALYWYRQSLGQGLEFLIYFQGNSAPDKSGLPSDRFSAERTGGSVSTLTIQRTQQEDSAVYLCASSSQPRGGSTGELFFGEGSRLTVL.